The clone carrying this T cell receptor (beta chain) was observed many times. These data originate in a study of T cells in Graves' hyperthyroidism and ophthalmopathy. Germline V gene sequence: CDR1 MNHNS, CDR2 SASEGT. This CDR3 comprises 15 residues. Trimming shortened V by 7 bases and J by 0 bases, and 13 bases separated the two germline ends. From RNA transcripts, TCR beta CDR3 regions were amplified. HTBI primers were the set used in a first-round RT-PCR of the TCR CDR3. TCRdb called the multiplex PCR reads again in MiXCR, with one record for every CDR3 protein. The table shows about 130,000 distinct CDR3 sequences, with about 20% occurring only once.

The source is a woman in her forties or fifties with Graves' hyperthyroidism that later progressed to Graves' ophthalmopathy. What was sequenced was blood. The chain joins TRBV6-1 to TRBJ2-1, with D unclear. The CDR3 sequence: CASKAEFSSYNEQFF. The CDR3 DNA sequence: TGTGCCAGCAAGGCCGAGTTCAGCTCCTACAATGAGCAGTTCTTC.